The following is a TCR beta chain sequence with its context. No antigen is known for it. This record comes from a study of blood T cells in healthy people across ages. Study observations and caveats: The study found TCR beta diversity correlated strongly with naive T cell percentage.

It was with a sample-barcoded 5' primer and a J-beta primer mix that a second PCR of about 6 to 12 cycles was run. TCRdb re-analysed the 5' RACE reads in MiXCR, keeping a single row per CDR3 protein. Of more than 800,000 distinct CDR3 sequences listed, under 35% are singletons. Germline V gene lookup returns CDR1 SEHNR and CDR2 FQNEAQ (reference sequence). This CDR3 has 14 amino acids. V trimming: 4 bases; J trimming: 7 bases; junction bases outside the gene matches: 7. The chain links TRBV7-9 to TRBJ1-1; TRBD1 matches at 9 bases. This receptor was taken from a woman at least 80 years old in good health. Sequences were obtained from blood. The CDR3 sequence: CASSSQGAVGEAFF. CDR3 bases: TGTGCCAGCAGCTCACAGGGGGCGGTAGGTGAAGCTTTCTTT. Supplemented by reference TRBV7-9 and TRBJ1-1, the full variable domain reads DTGVSQNPRHKITKRGQNVTFRCDPISEHNRLYWYRQTLGQGPEFLTYFQNEAQLEKSRLLSDRFSAERPKGSFSTLEIQRTEQGDSAMYLCASSSQGAVGEAFFGQGTRLTVV.